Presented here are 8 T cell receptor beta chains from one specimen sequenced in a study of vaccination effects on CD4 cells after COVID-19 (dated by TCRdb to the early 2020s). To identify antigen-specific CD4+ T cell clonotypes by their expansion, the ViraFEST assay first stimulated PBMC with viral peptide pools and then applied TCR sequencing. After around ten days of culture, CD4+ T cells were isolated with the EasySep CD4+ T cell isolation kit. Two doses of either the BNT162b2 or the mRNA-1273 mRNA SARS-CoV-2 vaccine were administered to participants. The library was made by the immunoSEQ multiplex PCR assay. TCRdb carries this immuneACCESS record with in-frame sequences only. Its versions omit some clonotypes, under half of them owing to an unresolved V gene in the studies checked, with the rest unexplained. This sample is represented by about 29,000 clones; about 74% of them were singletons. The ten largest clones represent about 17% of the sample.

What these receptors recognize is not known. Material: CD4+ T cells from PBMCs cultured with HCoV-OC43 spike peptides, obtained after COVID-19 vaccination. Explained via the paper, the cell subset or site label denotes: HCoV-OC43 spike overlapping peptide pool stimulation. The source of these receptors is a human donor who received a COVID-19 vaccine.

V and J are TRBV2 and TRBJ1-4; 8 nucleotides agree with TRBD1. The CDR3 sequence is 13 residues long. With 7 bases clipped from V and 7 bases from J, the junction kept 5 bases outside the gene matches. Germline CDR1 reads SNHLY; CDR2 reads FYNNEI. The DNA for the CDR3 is TGTGCCAGCAAGCGAGACAGGGGTGAAAAACTGTTTTTT. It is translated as CASKRDRGEKLFF.

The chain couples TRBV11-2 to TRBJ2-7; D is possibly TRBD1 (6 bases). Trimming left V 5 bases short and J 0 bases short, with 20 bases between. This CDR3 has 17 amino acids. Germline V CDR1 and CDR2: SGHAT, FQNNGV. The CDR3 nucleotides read TGTGCCAGCAGCCCTGACAGGTACAACCCGAGCTCCTACGAGCAGTACTTC. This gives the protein CASSPDRYNPSSYEQYF.

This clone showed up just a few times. The CDR3 region is CASSGTRGRLYGYTF. CDR3 nucleotides: TGTGCCAGCAGCGGGACCAGGGGGCGCCTCTATGGCTACACCTTC. The V call is TRBV11-2, the J call TRBJ1-2, with 8 bases fitting TRBD1. CDR3 size: 15 residues. CDR1 and CDR2 (germline): SGHAT, FQNNGV. After removal of 5 bases from V and 4 bases from J, the junction contained 9 bases not matched to a gene.

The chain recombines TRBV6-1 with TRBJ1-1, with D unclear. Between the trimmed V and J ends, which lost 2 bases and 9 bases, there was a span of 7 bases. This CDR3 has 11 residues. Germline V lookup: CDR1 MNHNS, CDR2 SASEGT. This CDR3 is CASSENSKAFF. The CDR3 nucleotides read TGTGCCAGCAGTGAAAATTCCAAAGCTTTCTTT.

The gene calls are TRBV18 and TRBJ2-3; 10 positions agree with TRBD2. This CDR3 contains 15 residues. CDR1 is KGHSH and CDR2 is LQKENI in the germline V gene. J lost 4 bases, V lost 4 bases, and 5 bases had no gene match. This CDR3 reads CASSLGLARADTQYF. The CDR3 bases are TGTGCCAGCTCACTGGGACTAGCGAGAGCAGATACGCAGTATTTT.

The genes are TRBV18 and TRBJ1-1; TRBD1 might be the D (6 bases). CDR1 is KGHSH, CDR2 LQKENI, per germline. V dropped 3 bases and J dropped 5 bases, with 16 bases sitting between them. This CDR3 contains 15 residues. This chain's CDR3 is CASSPVGAGGTEAFF. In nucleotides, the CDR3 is TGTGCCAGCTCACCTGTGGGGGCCGGGGGAACTGAAGCTTTCTTT.

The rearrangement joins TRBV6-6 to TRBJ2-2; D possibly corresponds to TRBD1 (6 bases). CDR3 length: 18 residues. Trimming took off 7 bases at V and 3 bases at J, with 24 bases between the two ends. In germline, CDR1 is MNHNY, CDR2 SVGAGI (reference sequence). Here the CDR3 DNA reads TGTGCCAGCACTCCATCCAACAGGGTTTCGTCGGACACCGGGGAGCTGTTTTTT. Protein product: CASTPSNRVSSDTGELFF.

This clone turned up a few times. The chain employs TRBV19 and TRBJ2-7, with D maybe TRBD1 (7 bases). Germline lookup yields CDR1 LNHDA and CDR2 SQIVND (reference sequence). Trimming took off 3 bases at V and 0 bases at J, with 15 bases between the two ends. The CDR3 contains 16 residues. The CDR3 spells CASSMSGAGGSYEQYF. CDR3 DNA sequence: TGTGCCAGTAGTATGTCGGGGGCAGGGGGCTCCTACGAGCAGTACTTC. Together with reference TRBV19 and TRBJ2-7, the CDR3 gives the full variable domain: DGGITQSPKYLFRKEGQNVTLSCEQNLNHDAMYWYRQDPGQGLRLIYYSQIVNDFQKGDIAEGYSVSREKKESFPLTVTSAQKNPTAFYLCASSMSGAGGSYEQYFGPGTRLTVT.